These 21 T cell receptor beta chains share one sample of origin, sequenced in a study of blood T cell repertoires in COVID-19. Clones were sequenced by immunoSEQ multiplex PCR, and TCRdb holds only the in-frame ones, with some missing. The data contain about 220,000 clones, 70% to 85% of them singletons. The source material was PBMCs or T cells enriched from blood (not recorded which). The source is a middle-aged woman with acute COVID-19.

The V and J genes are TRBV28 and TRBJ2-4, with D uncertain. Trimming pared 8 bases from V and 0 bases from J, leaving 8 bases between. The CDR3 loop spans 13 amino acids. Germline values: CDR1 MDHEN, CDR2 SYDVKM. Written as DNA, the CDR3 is TGTGCCAGCTTCGGTCTAGCCAAAAACATTCAGTACTTC. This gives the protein CASFGLAKNIQYF.

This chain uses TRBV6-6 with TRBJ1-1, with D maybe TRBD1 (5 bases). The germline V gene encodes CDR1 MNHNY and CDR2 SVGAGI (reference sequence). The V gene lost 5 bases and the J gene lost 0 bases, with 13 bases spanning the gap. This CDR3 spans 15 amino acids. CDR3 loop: CASSRQGLMNTEAFF. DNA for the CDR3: TGTGCCAGCAGTCGCCAGGGACTGATGAACACTGAAGCTTTCTTT.

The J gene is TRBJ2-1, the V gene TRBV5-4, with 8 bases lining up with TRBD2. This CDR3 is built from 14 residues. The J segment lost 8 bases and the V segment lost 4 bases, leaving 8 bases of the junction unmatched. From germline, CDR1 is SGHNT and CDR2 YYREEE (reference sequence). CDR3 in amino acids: CASSPGLAGDEQFF. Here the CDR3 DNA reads TGTGCCAGCAGCCCTGGACTAGCTGGTGATGAGCAGTTCTTC.

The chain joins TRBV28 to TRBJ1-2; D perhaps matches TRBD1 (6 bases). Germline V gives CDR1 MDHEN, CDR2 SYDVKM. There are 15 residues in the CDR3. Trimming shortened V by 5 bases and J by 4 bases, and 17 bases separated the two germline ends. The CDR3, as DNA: TGTGCCAGCAGTAAGCCTCGGACAGCTGGCTATGGCTACACCTTC. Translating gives CASSKPRTAGYGYTF.

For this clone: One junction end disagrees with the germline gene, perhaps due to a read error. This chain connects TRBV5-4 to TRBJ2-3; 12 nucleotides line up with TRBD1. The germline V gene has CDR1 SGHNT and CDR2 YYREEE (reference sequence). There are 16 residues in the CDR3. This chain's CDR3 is CTSSLPGQGARDTQYF. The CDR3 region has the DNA TGTACCAGCAGCTTACCGGGACAGGGGGCCAGAGATACGCAGTATTTT.

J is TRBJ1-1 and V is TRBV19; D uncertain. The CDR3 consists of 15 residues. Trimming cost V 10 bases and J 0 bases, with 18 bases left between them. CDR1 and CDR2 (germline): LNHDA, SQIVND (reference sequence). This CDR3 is CATTSRASMNTEAFF. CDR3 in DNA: TGTGCCACCACTAGCCGGGCCTCAATGAACACTGAAGCTTTCTTT.

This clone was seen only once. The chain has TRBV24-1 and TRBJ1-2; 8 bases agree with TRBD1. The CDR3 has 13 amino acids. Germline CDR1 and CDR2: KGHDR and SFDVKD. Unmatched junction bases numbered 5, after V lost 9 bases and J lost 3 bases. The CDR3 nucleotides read TGTGCCACCGGAGACAGGGGCGACTATGGCTACACCTTC. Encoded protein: CATGDRGDYGYTF.

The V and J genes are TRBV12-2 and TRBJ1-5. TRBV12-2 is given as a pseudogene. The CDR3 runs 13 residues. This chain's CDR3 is CASRAGGNQPQHF. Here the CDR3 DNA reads TGTGCAAGTCGCGCGGGTGGCAATCAGCCCCAGCATTTT.

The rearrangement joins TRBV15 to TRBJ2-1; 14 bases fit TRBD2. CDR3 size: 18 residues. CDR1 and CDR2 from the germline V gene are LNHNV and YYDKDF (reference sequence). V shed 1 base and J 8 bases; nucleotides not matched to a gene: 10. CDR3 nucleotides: TGTGCCACCAGCAGAGGGGCTCGGGGACTAGCGGGAGAGGATGAGCAGTTCTTC. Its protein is CATSRGARGLAGEDEQFF.

The CDR3 DNA sequence: TGTGCCAGCAGTAACGACAGGGGCTATGGCTACACCTTC. Encoded protein: CASSNDRGYGYTF. The genes are TRBV6-5 and TRBJ1-2, with TRBD1 matching 8 bases. V lost 5 bases and J lost 4; bases outside the gene matches: 3. This CDR3 region has 13 residues. The V gene's germline CDR1 is MNHEY and CDR2 SVGAGI.

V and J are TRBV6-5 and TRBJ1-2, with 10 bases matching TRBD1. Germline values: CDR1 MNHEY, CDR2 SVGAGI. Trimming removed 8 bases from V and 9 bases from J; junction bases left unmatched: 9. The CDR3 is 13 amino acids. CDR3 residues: CASDRGQGASYTF. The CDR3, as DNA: TGTGCCAGCGACAGGGGGCAGGGGGCAAGCTACACCTTC.

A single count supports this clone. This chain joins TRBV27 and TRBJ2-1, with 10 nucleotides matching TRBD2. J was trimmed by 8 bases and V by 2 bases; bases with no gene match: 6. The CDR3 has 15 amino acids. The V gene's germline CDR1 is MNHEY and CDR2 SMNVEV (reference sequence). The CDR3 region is CASSLKLAGIYEQFF. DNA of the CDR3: TGTGCCAGCAGTTTAAAACTAGCGGGAATATATGAGCAGTTCTTC.

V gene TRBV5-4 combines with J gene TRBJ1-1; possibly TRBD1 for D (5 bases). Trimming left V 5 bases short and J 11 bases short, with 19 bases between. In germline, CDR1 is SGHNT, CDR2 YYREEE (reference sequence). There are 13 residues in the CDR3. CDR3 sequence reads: CASSLGLDSPAFF. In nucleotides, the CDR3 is TGTGCCAGCAGTCTGGGACTCGACAGTCCTGCTTTCTTT.

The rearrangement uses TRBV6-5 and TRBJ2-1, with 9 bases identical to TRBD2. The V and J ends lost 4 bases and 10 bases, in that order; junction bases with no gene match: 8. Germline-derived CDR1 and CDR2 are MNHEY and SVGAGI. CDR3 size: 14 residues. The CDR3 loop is CASSSGGRASEQFF. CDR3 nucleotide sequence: TGTGCCAGCAGTTCAGGCGGGAGGGCAAGCGAGCAGTTCTTC.

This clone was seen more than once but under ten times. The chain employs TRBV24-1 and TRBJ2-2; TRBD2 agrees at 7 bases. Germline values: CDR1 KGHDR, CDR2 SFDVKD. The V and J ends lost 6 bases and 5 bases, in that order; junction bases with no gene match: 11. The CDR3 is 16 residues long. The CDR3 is CATSNPIAGSTGELFF. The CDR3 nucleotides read TGTGCCACCAGTAACCCTATAGCGGGTTCGACCGGGGAGCTGTTTTTT.

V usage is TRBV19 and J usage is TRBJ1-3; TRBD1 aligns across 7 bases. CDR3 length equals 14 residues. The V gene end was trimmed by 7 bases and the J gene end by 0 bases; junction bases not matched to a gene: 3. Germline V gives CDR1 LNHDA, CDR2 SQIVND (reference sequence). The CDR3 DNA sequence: TGTGCCAGTACGGACAGGAGCTCTGGAAACACCATATATTTT. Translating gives CASTDRSSGNTIYF.

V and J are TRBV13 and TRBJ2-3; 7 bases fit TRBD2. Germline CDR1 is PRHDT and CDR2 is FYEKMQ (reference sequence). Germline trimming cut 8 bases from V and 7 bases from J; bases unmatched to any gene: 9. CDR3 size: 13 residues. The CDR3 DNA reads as TGTGCCAGCTTGCTCCAGGGAGGGAATACGCAGTATTTT. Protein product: CASLLQGGNTQYF.

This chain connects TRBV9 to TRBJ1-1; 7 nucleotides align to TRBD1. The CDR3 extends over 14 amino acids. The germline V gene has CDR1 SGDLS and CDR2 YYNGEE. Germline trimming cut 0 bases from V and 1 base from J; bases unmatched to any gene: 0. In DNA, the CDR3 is TGTGCCAGCAGCGTAGGGGACAGGAACACTGAAGCTTTCTTT. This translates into CASSVGDRNTEAFF.

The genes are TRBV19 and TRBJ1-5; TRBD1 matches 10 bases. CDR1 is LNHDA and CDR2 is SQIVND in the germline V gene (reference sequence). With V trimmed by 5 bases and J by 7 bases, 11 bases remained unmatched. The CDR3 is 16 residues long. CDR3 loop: CASSSRDRGRVQPQHF. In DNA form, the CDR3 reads TGTGCCAGTAGTTCACGGGACAGGGGTAGGGTACAGCCCCAGCATTTT.

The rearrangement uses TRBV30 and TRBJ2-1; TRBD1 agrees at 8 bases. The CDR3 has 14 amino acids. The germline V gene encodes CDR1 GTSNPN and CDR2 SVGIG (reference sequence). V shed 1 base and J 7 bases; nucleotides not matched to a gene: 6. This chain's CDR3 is CAWSGQGSGNEQFF. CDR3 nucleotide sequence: TGTGCCTGGAGTGGACAGGGGAGCGGGAATGAGCAGTTCTTC.

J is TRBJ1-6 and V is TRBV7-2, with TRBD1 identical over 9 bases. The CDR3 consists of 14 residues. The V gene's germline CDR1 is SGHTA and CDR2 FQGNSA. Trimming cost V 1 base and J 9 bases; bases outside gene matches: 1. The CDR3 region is CASSLDRGLSPLHF. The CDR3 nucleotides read TGTGCCAGCAGCTTAGACAGGGGGCTTTCACCCCTCCACTTT.